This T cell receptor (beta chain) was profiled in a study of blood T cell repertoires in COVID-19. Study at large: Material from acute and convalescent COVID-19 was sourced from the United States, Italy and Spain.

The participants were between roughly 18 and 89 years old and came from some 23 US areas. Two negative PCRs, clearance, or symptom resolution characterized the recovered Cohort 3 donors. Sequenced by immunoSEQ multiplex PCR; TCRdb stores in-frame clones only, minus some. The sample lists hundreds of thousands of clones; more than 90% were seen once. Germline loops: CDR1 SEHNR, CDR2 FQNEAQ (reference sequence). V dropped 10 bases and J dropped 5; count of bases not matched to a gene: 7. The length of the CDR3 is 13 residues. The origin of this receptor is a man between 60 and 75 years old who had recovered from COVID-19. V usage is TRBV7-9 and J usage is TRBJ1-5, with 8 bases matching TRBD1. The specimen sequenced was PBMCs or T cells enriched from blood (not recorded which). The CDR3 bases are TGTGCCATACAAGACAGGGGAGATCAGCCCCAGCATTTT. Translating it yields CAIQDRGDQPQHF.